The 9 T cell receptor beta chains listed next were all sequenced from one sample in a study of OX40 agonist ivuxolimab in advanced cancers. The repertoire was sequenced with immunoSEQ multiplex PCR; TCRdb's copy has only in-frame clones and lacks some. Of some 73,000 clones listed, around 90% are singletons. The sequencing here drew on CD4+ or CD8+ T cells sorted from blood, taken in a trial of the OX40 agonist ivuxolimab. The receptors originated from an adult with an advanced solid tumor such as melanoma, head and neck, liver or kidney cancer.

The gene calls are TRBV7-8 and TRBJ1-4, with 11 bases identical to TRBD1. The trim removed 3 bases at V and 8 bases at J, leaving 2 bases unmatched. Germline V gene lookup returns CDR1 SGHVS and CDR2 FQNEAQ. The CDR3 runs to 14 residues. The CDR3 sequence is CASSFGTGGEKLFF. Written as DNA, the CDR3 is TGTGCCAGCAGCTTTGGGACAGGGGGGGAAAAACTGTTTTTT.

V usage is TRBV6-1 and J usage is TRBJ2-2, with D tentatively TRBD1 (5 bases). The germline V gene encodes CDR1 MNHNS and CDR2 SASEGT. The ends were cut back, 6 bases at V and 4 bases at J, with 6 bases in the middle. This CDR3 has 12 amino acids. For the CDR3, the DNA is TGTGCCAGCAGGGACATCACCGGGGAGCTGTTTTTT. This translates into CASRDITGELFF.

J is TRBJ1-6 and V is TRBV30, with D perhaps matching TRBD1 (5 bases). The CDR3 contains 12 residues. Trimming stripped 1 base from V and 15 bases from J, with 13 bases between. The germline V gene encodes CDR1 GTSNPN and CDR2 SVGIG (reference sequence). CDR3 amino acids: CAWSGGSLHLHF. CDR3 nucleotide sequence: TGTGCCTGGAGTGGGGGGTCTCTTCACCTCCACTTT.

This clone was seen only a few times. The chain carries TRBV27 and TRBJ1-6; unclear D gene. The CDR3 has 12 residues. Deletions cut 5 bases from V and 9 bases from J, with 8 bases between. Germline CDR1 reads MNHEY; CDR2 reads SMNVEV (reference sequence). The CDR3 loop reads CASSLLGSPLHF. The DNA for the CDR3 is TGTGCCAGCAGTCTCCTAGGTTCACCCCTCCACTTT.

The rearrangement joins TRBV4-3 to TRBJ1-2; 9 bases map to TRBD1. V trimming: 4 bases; J trimming: 3 bases; junction bases outside the gene matches: 6. Per the germline V gene, CDR1 is LGHNA and CDR2 is YSLEER. This CDR3 has 15 residues. The CDR3 spells CASSPPTGGYYGYTF. The CDR3 DNA is TGCGCCAGCAGCCCCCCGACAGGGGGTTACTATGGCTACACCTTC.

The V gene is TRBV27, the J gene TRBJ1-2; 7 bases are shared with TRBD1. V shed 6 bases, J shed 3 bases, and the junction held 7 bases outside the gene matches. This CDR3 comprises 14 residues. CDR1 is MNHEY, CDR2 SMNVEV, per germline (reference sequence). CDR3 nucleotide sequence: TGTGCCAGCAGCCCGGACAGGCGACACTATGGCTACACCTTC. Protein sequence: CASSPDRRHYGYTF.

This rearrangement joins TRBV5-1 to TRBJ2-3; 9 bases map to TRBD2. V lost 4 bases, J lost 2 bases, and 5 bases stayed unmatched. Germline CDR1 and CDR2: SGHRS and YFSETQ. CDR3 length: 15 residues. CDR3 bases: TGCGCCAGCAGCCCAGCGGGGGGCTCCACAGATACGCAGTATTTT. This codes for CASSPAGGSTDTQYF.

This chain uses TRBV28 with TRBJ2-2; D is tentatively TRBD1 or TRBD2 (5 bases each). The ends were cut back, 5 bases at V and 5 bases at J, with 18 bases in the middle. In germline, CDR1 is MDHEN, CDR2 SYDVKM. The CDR3 extends over 16 amino acids. The CDR3 loop is CASSPWGRRNTGELFF. The CDR3 nucleotides read TGTGCCAGCAGTCCATGGGGGAGACGAAATACCGGGGAGCTGTTTTTT.

This chain joins TRBV6-5 and TRBJ1-1, with D perhaps TRBD1 (5 bases). This CDR3 comprises 14 residues. Trimming shortened V by 6 bases and J by 5 bases, and 16 bases separated the two germline ends. The germline CDR1 and CDR2 sequences are MNHEY and SVGAGI. This CDR3 reads CASRNRDGVTEAFF. The CDR3 bases are TGTGCCAGCAGAAACCGGGACGGGGTGACTGAAGCTTTCTTT.